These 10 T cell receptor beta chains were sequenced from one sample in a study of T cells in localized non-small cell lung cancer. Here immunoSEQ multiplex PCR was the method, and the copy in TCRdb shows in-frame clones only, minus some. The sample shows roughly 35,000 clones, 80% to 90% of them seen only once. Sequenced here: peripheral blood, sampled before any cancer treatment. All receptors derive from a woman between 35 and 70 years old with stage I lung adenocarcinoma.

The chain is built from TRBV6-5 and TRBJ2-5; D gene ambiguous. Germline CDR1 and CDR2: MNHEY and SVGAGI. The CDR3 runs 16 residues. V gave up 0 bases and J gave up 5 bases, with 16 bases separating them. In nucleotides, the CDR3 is TGTGCCAGCAGTTACTCGCGCGTGAACTTAGGGGAGACCCAGTACTTC. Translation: CASSYSRVNLGETQYF.

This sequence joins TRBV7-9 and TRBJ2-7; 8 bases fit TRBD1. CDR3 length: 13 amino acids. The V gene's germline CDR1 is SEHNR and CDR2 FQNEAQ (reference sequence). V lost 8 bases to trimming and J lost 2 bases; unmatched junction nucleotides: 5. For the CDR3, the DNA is TGTGCCAGCCGATCGGACAGGGCCTACGAGCAGTACTTC. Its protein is CASRSDRAYEQYF.

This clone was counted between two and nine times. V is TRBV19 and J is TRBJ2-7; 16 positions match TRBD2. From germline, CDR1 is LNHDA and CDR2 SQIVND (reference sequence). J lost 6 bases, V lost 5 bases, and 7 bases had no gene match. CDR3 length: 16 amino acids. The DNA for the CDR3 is TGTGCCAGTAGTTCGGGGACTAGCGGGAGGGCCGGCGAGCAGTACTTC. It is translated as CASSSGTSGRAGEQYF.

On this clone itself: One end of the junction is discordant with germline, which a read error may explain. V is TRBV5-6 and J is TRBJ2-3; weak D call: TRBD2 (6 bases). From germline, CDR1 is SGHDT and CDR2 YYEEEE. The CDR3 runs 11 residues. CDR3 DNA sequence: TGTGTCAGCAGCCGGGAGGATACGCAGTATTTT. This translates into CVSSREDTQYF.

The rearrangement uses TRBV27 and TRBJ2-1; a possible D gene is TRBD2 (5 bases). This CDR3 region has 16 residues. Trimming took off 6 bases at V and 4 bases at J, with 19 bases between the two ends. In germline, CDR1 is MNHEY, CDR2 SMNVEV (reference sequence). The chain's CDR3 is CASRIHLRGGYNEQFF. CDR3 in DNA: TGTGCCAGCAGGATCCACCTTCGGGGTGGGTACAATGAGCAGTTCTTC.

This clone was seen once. The CDR3 DNA reads TGTGCCAGCAGCAAAGAACTCCTACGGGACATACGAAAAGAGACCCAGTACTTC. It codes for CASSKELLRDIRKETQYF. The chain couples TRBV21-1 to TRBJ2-5; TRBD1, as called in the table, went unchecked against the DNA. TRBV21-1 is a pseudogene segment. This CDR3 comprises 18 residues.

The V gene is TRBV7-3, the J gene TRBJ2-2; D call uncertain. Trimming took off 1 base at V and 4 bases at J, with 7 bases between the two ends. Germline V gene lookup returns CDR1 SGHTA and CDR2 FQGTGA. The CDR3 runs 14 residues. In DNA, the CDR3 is TGTGCCAGCAGCTTAAAGGGTCCCACCGGGGAGCTGTTTTTT. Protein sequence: CASSLKGPTGELFF.

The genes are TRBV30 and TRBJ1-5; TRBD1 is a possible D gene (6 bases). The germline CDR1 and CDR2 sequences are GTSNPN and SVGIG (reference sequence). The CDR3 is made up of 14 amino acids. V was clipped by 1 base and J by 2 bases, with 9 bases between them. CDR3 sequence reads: CAWSAGVGNQPQHF. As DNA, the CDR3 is TGTGCCTGGAGTGCAGGGGTCGGCAATCAGCCCCAGCATTTT.

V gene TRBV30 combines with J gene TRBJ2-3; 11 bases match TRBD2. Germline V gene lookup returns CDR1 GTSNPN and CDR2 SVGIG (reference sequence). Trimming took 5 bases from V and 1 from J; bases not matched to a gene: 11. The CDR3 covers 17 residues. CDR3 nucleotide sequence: TGTGCCTGGGGTGGGACTAGCGGAGTCTTCGGCACAGATACGCAGTATTTT. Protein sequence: CAWGGTSGVFGTDTQYF. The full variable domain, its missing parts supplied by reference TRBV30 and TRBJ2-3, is SQTIHQWPATLVQPVGSPLSLECTVEGTSNPNLYWYRQAAGRGLQLLFYSVGIGQISSEVPQNLSASRPQDRQFILSSKKLLLSDSGFYLCAWGGTSGVFGTDTQYFGPGTRLTVL.

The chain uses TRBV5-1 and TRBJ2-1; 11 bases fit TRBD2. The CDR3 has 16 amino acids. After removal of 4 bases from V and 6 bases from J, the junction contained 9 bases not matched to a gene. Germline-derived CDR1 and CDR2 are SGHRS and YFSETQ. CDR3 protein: CASSTQPGTSGNEQFF. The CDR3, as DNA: TGCGCCAGCAGCACCCAACCCGGGACTAGCGGCAATGAGCAGTTCTTC. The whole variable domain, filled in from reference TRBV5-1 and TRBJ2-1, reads KAGVTQTPRYLIKTRGQQVTLSCSPISGHRSVSWYQQTPGQGLQFLFEYFSETQRNKGNFPGRFSGRQFSNSRSEMNVSTLELGDSALYLCASSTQPGTSGNEQFFGPGTRLTVL.